These 5 T cell receptor beta chains originate from one sample sequenced in a study of cytomegalovirus exposure and HLA in healthy donors. It was with 60 Vbeta and 13 Jbeta primers that the PCR ran. The data were produced by immunoSEQ multiplex PCR, yet TCRdb's version contains in-frame clones alone and is incomplete. The sample contains approximately 150,000 clones, around 80% of which appear only once. Sequencing used PBMCs. The source of these receptors is a man aged 25 to 45 in good health and CMV-seronegative.

CDR3 protein: CASSVEARRSPLYNEQFF. CDR3 bases: TGTGCCAGCAGCGTAGAGGCGCGGAGGAGCCCACTTTACAATGAGCAGTTCTTC. The gene calls are TRBV9 and TRBJ2-1, with TRBD2 as a possible D gene (5 bases). CDR1 is SGDLS and CDR2 is YYNGEE in the germline V gene. V was shortened by 0 bases and J by 4 bases, with 20 bases between the two germline ends. CDR3 length: 18 amino acids.

This clone has a handful of counts. The chain couples TRBV29-1 to TRBJ2-3; the match to TRBD1 covers 7 bases. V lost 5 bases, J lost 0 bases, and 2 bases stayed unmatched. This CDR3 comprises 13 residues. The germline V gene has CDR1 SQVTM and CDR2 ANQGSEA. The CDR3 bases are TGCAGCGTTTCAGGGGGAAGCACAGATACGCAGTATTTT. It encodes CSVSGGSTDTQYF.

V usage is TRBV7-9 and J usage is TRBJ1-6, with D possibly being TRBD1 (5 bases). This CDR3 region has 13 residues. Germline loops: CDR1 SEHNR, CDR2 FQNEAQ (reference sequence). V was clipped by 5 bases and J by 10 bases, with 12 bases between them. The CDR3 DNA is TGTGCCAGCAGCAGGGCAGGGCTCTCACCCCTCCACTTT. Protein product: CASSRAGLSPLHF.

The J gene is TRBJ2-1, the V gene TRBV9; D may be TRBD2 (6 bases). This CDR3 has 18 residues. Deletions cut 0 bases from V and 7 bases from J, with 23 bases between. Germline V CDR1 and CDR2: SGDLS, YYNGEE. The CDR3 DNA reads TGTGCCAGCAGCGTAGGGGACGCTAGGAGGGTTATCCATAATGAGCAGTTCTTC. Amino acid sequence: CASSVGDARRVIHNEQFF.

The V gene is TRBV30, the J gene TRBJ2-7; D might be TRBD1 (5 bases). Trimming left V 4 bases short and J 5 bases short, with 15 bases between. The CDR3 runs to 13 residues. Germline V lookup: CDR1 GTSNPN, CDR2 SVGIG (reference sequence). The CDR3 nucleotides read TGTGCCTGGAACATAGGGGTCCTCCACGAGCAGTACTTC. This sequence encodes CAWNIGVLHEQYF.